These 31 T cell receptor beta chains originate from one sample sequenced in a study of shared T cell receptors in the human thymus. Clones were read by immunoSEQ multiplex PCR, and TCRdb kept only the in-frame ones, dropping some. The repertoire holds about 660,000 clones, with about 87% as singletons. The same sample was also used in a study of human thymus T cells.

Sequenced: thymocytes. These TCRs come from a boy under three years old with a congenital heart defect.

This rearrangement joins TRBV7-2 to TRBJ1-2; 7 nucleotides match TRBD1. The CDR3 sequence is 13 residues long. Germline-derived CDR1 and CDR2 are SGHTA and FQGNSA. The V and J ends lost 7 bases and 8 bases, in that order; junction bases with no gene match: 10. CDR3 amino acids: CASMIPGQRGYTF. The CDR3 region has the DNA TGTGCCAGCATGATACCGGGACAGCGCGGCTACACCTTC. Full variable domain (missing parts from reference TRBV7-2 and TRBJ1-2): GAGVSQSPSNKVTEKGKDVELRCDPISGHTALYWYRQSLGQGLEFLIYFQGNSAPDKSGLPSDRFSAERTGGSVSTLTIQRTQQEDSAVYLCASMIPGQRGYTFGSGTRLTVV.

The gene calls are TRBV27 and TRBJ2-3; no clear D gene. This CDR3 region has 13 residues. CDR1 is MNHEY and CDR2 is SMNVEV in the germline V gene (reference sequence). Trimming removed 2 bases from V and 0 bases from J, with 3 bases in between. This CDR3 reads CASSLRSTDTQYF. As DNA, the CDR3 is TGTGCCAGCAGTTTACGTAGCACAGATACGCAGTATTTT.

DNA of the CDR3: TGTGCCAGCAGCGTCTGTGACAGGGAACACTATGGCTACACCTTC. It encodes CASSVCDREHYGYTF. This sequence joins TRBV9 and TRBJ1-2, with 7 bases that match TRBD1. V shed 2 bases, J shed 3 bases, and the junction held 7 bases outside the gene matches. Germline V gene data show CDR1 as SGDLS and CDR2 as YYNGEE. The CDR3 totals 15 residues.

The chain employs TRBV27 and TRBJ1-1; D unclear. The length of the CDR3 is 13 residues. CDR1 is MNHEY, CDR2 SMNVEV, per germline (reference sequence). V was trimmed by 3 bases and J by 0 bases, leaving 5 bases between them. The CDR3 nucleotides read TGTGCCAGCAGTTTGGGCCTGAACACTGAAGCTTTCTTT. Residues: CASSLGLNTEAFF.

V gene TRBV6-5 combines with J gene TRBJ1-3; weak D call: TRBD1 (5 bases). Trimming left V 6 bases short and J 8 bases short, with 17 bases between. The germline V gene has CDR1 MNHEY and CDR2 SVGAGI. The CDR3 extends over 14 amino acids. The CDR3 DNA is TGTGCCAGCAGACCTAGGACATCCGGAGACACCATATATTTT. It codes for CASRPRTSGDTIYF.

This rearrangement joins TRBV27 to TRBJ2-1; TRBD2 is a possible D gene (6 bases). The germline CDR1 and CDR2 sequences are MNHEY and SMNVEV (reference sequence). The CDR3 consists of 13 residues. The ends were cut back, 2 bases at V and 11 bases at J, with 13 bases in the middle. Here the CDR3 DNA reads TGTGCCAGCAGTTTACCAAAGACTAGTAAGCAGTTCTTC. Its translation is CASSLPKTSKQFF.

The J gene is TRBJ1-5, the V gene TRBV19, with D perhaps TRBD1 (5 bases). Trimming removed 8 bases from V and 0 bases from J, with 17 bases in between. Germline assignment: CDR1 LNHDA and CDR2 SQIVND (reference sequence). This CDR3 has 16 amino acids. This CDR3 is CASGKGDRNSNQPQHF. CDR3 coding DNA: TGTGCCAGTGGAAAGGGCGACAGAAATAGCAATCAGCCCCAGCATTTT.

This chain uses TRBV12-5 with TRBJ2-4, with TRBD2 identical over 11 bases. Germline assignment: CDR1 LGHNT and CDR2 FRNRAP. The length of the CDR3 is 20 residues. The ends lost 5 bases at V and 1 base at J; junction bases unmatched: 16. CDR3 amino acids: CASGPPRTSGSGAAKNIQYF. The DNA for the CDR3 is TGTGCTAGTGGTCCCCCCCGCACTAGCGGGAGTGGTGCGGCCAAAAACATTCAGTACTTC.

V and J are TRBV4-3 and TRBJ1-2; D unclear. This CDR3 is built from 14 residues. The V end was cut by 0 bases, the J end by 4 bases, with 9 bases between. Germline V lookup: CDR1 LGHNA, CDR2 YSLEER. Here the CDR3 DNA reads TGCGCCAGCAGCCAAGAGAGGGTGGGCTATGGCTACACCTTC. This translates into CASSQERVGYGYTF.

The chain carries TRBV13 and TRBJ2-3; tentative D call: TRBD2 (6 bases). The germline V gene has CDR1 PRHDT and CDR2 FYEKMQ (reference sequence). V was clipped by 1 base and J by 2 bases, with 10 bases between them. This CDR3 has 15 amino acids. The CDR3 DNA reads as TGTGCCAGCAGCTTAGTTCGGGGACTCACAGATACGCAGTATTTT. This sequence encodes CASSLVRGLTDTQYF.

The chain employs TRBV30 and TRBJ2-5, with 8 bases that match TRBD2. The trim removed 5 bases at V and 5 bases at J, leaving 7 bases unmatched. CDR3 length equals 13 residues. The germline gives CDR1 GTSNPN, CDR2 SVGIG (reference sequence). CDR3: CAWGLAGPETQYF. CDR3 nucleotide sequence: TGTGCCTGGGGACTAGCTGGGCCCGAGACCCAGTACTTC.

The genes are TRBV28 and TRBJ1-5; D call uncertain. The V and J ends lost 2 bases and 0 bases respectively, with 8 bases between them. Germline V lookup: CDR1 MDHEN, CDR2 SYDVKM. This CDR3 has 15 residues. CDR3 coding DNA: TGTGCCAGCAGTTTACCCGCGGATAGCAATCAGCCCCAGCATTTT. Its translation: CASSLPADSNQPQHF.

The chain combines TRBV6-5 with TRBJ1-1; D is unresolved. CDR3 size: 13 residues. The germline V gene encodes CDR1 MNHEY and CDR2 SVGAGI. Trimming pared 2 bases from V and 4 bases from J, leaving 8 bases between. This CDR3 reads CASSYVLGTEAFF. As DNA, the CDR3 is TGTGCCAGCAGTTACGTACTTGGCACTGAAGCTTTCTTT.

The chain uses TRBV2 and TRBJ1-2; 11 bases map to TRBD1. Germline-derived CDR1 and CDR2 are SNHLY and FYNNEI. J lost 8 bases, V lost 6 bases, and 8 bases had no gene match. This CDR3 contains 14 residues. The chain's CDR3 is CASRATDRGRGYTF. In DNA form, the CDR3 reads TGTGCCAGCAGAGCTACGGACAGGGGGCGCGGCTACACCTTC.

This chain joins TRBV14 and TRBJ2-7; D is undetermined. V lost 4 bases to trimming and J lost 0 bases, with 7 bases between them. CDR3 length: 13 residues. CDR1 SGHDN and CDR2 FVKESK come from the germline V gene. The DNA for the CDR3 is TGTGCCAGCAGCCGTCTTAGCTCCTACGAGCAGTACTTC. Its translation is CASSRLSSYEQYF.

The chain employs TRBV27 and TRBJ1-1; D uncertain. Looked up from germline, CDR1 is MNHEY and CDR2 is SMNVEV (reference sequence). This CDR3 has 15 amino acids. V lost 5 bases to trimming and J lost 0 bases, with 13 bases between them. This CDR3 reads CASSPRGGVNTEAFF. In DNA form, the CDR3 reads TGTGCCAGCAGTCCCCGTGGCGGGGTGAACACTGAAGCTTTCTTT.

The chain is built from TRBV9 and TRBJ2-7; TRBD2 might be the D (6 bases). Per germline, CDR1 SGDLS and CDR2 YYNGEE. V was shortened by 4 bases and J by 0 bases, with 14 bases between the two germline ends. This CDR3 contains 15 residues. CDR3 sequence: CASSPWGDPSYEQYF. CDR3 DNA sequence: TGTGCCAGCAGCCCCTGGGGGGATCCCTCCTACGAGCAGTACTTC.

The V and J genes are TRBV7-2 and TRBJ2-7; D remains ambiguous. Germline V CDR1 and CDR2: SGHTA, FQGNSA. CDR3 length equals 17 residues. Trimming removed 4 bases at V and 1 base at J, with 20 bases between. CDR3 DNA: TGTGCCAGCAGCTCCCGGGTCTACCAAAACCCATCCTACGAGCAGTACTTC. It codes for CASSSRVYQNPSYEQYF.

The chain employs TRBV15 and TRBJ2-6; D ambiguous. Germline CDR1 and CDR2: LNHNV and YYDKDF (reference sequence). V lost 6 bases, J lost 1 base, and 10 bases lay in between. The length of the CDR3 is 15 residues. CDR3 DNA sequence: TGTGCCACCAGTAAGAAAACTTCTGGGGCCAACGTCCTGACTTTC. It yields the protein CATSKKTSGANVLTF.

The V and J genes are TRBV6-5 and TRBJ2-3, with D tentatively TRBD2 (8 bases). V lost 10 bases to trimming and J lost 7 bases, with 24 bases between them. This CDR3 comprises 15 residues. CDR1 and CDR2 from the germline V gene are MNHEY and SVGAGI. The CDR3 DNA reads TGTGCCACAGAGGGACAGCGGGAGTCGAGAAATACGCAGTATTTT. This sequence encodes CATEGQRESRNTQYF.

A few counts support this clone. The rearrangement uses TRBV19 and TRBJ1-5, with D maybe TRBD1 (6 bases). The V gene lost 7 bases and the J gene lost 8 bases, with 24 bases spanning the gap. This CDR3 comprises 16 residues. Germline V lookup: CDR1 LNHDA, CDR2 SQIVND (reference sequence). The chain's CDR3 is CASNNAGQTTREPQHF. CDR3 nucleotide sequence: TGTGCCAGTAATAACGCCGGACAGACTACTAGGGAGCCCCAGCATTTT.

J is TRBJ2-1 and V is TRBV10-2, with TRBD2 identical over 10 bases. There are 14 residues in the CDR3. The ends lost 7 bases at V and 6 bases at J; junction bases unmatched: 6. CDR1 WSHSY and CDR2 SAAADI come from the germline V gene. DNA for the CDR3: TGCGCCAGCACAATAGCGGGGGGAGTCAATGAGCAGTTCTTC. It yields the protein CASTIAGGVNEQFF.

The chain is built from TRBV14 and TRBJ2-7; D not resolved. The CDR3 totals 12 residues. V lost 3 bases and J lost 3, with 6 bases in between. CDR1 and CDR2 from the germline V gene are SGHDN and FVKESK. CDR3 residues: CASSQAGYEQYF. The CDR3 DNA reads as TGTGCCAGCAGCCAGGCAGGCTACGAGCAGTACTTC.

This chain uses TRBV15 with TRBJ1-2; 8 nucleotides line up with TRBD1. The CDR3 is 14 residues long. Germline assignment: CDR1 LNHNV and CDR2 YYDKDF (reference sequence). J lost 7 bases, V lost 5 bases, and 9 bases had no gene match. The CDR3: CATSSRQGRSGYTF. The CDR3 DNA reads TGTGCCACCAGCTCTCGACAGGGGAGGAGTGGCTACACCTTC.

The sample holds a few counts of this clone. This chain uses TRBV29-1 with TRBJ2-3; 8 bases map to TRBD2. The CDR3 length is 16 residues. Per the germline V gene, CDR1 is SQVTM and CDR2 is ANQGSEA. V lost 7 bases, J lost 1 base, and 13 bases stayed unmatched. The CDR3 is CSATKRESTGTDTQYF. Written as DNA, the CDR3 is TGCAGCGCAACGAAGCGGGAGAGCACTGGCACAGATACGCAGTATTTT.

The V call is TRBV7-6, the J call TRBJ2-1; TRBD2 matches at 8 bases. The CDR3 contains 15 residues. The ends lost 4 bases at V and 3 bases at J; junction bases unmatched: 5. Germline V gives CDR1 SGHVS, CDR2 FNYEAQ. For the CDR3, the DNA is TGTGCCAGCAGCTCTCTGACTAGCGACTACAATGAGCAGTTCTTC. Translating it yields CASSSLTSDYNEQFF.

The chain joins TRBV7-2 to TRBJ1-3; a possible D gene is TRBD1 (5 bases). The CDR3 sequence is 15 residues long. Germline assignment: CDR1 SGHTA and CDR2 FQGNSA. Deletions cut 4 bases from V and 3 bases from J, with 13 bases between. The chain's CDR3 is CASSSPTDFGNTIYF. The CDR3 DNA is TGTGCCAGCAGCTCGCCGACAGATTTTGGAAACACCATATATTTT.

The genes are TRBV25-1 and TRBJ2-2; the D gene is possibly TRBD2 (6 bases). CDR1 and CDR2 (germline): MGHDK, SYGVNS. CDR3 length: 16 residues. V was clipped by 0 bases and J by 1 base, with 9 bases between them. CDR3 in amino acids: CASSEYPAGNTGELFF. Here the CDR3 DNA reads TGTGCCAGCAGTGAATACCCAGCGGGGAACACCGGGGAGCTGTTTTTT.

V usage is TRBV7-3 and J usage is TRBJ2-5, with D possibly matching TRBD2 (5 bases). V was trimmed by 5 bases and J by 5 bases, leaving 12 bases between them. Germline V gene data show CDR1 as SGHTA and CDR2 as FQGTGA. The CDR3 has 13 residues. This CDR3 is CASSPLARETQYF. The CDR3 region has the DNA TGTGCCAGCAGCCCGCTAGCCCGGGAGACCCAGTACTTC.

The CDR3 region is CASSMGTTYEQYF. The CDR3 DNA reads TGTGCCAGTAGTATGGGCACAACCTACGAGCAGTACTTC. The chain carries TRBV19 and TRBJ2-7; D gene unclear. V was shortened by 3 bases and J by 2 bases, with 8 bases between the two germline ends. The CDR3 spans 13 residues. From germline, CDR1 is LNHDA and CDR2 SQIVND (reference sequence).

The rearrangement links TRBV4-1 to TRBJ2-1; 10 bases map to TRBD2. This CDR3 comprises 16 residues. V lost 3 bases and J lost 4; bases outside the gene matches: 6. CDR1 MGHRA and CDR2 YSYEKL come from the germline V gene. For the CDR3, the DNA is TGCGCCAGCAGCCACCCGACTAGCGGGCTATACAATGAGCAGTTCTTC. Translating gives CASSHPTSGLYNEQFF.